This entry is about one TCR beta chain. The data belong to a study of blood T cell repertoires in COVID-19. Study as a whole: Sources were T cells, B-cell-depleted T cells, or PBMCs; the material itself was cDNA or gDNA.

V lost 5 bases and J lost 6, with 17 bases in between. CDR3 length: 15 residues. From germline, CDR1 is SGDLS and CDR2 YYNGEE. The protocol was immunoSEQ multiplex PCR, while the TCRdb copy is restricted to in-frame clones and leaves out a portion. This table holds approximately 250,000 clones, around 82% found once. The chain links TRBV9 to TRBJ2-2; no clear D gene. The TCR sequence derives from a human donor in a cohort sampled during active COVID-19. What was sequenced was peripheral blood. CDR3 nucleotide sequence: TGTGCCAGCAGGGCAGCGCCCAGCTGGCCCGGGGAGCTGTTTTTT. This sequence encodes CASRAAPSWPGELFF. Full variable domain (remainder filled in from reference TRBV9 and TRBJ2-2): DSGVTQTPKHLITATGQRVTLRCSPRSGDLSVYWYQQSLDQGLQFLIQYYNGEERAKGNILERFSAQQFPDLHSELNLSSLELGDSALYFCASRAAPSWPGELFFGEGSRLTVL.